Sequencing of this TCR beta chain was carried out in a study of T cells in localized non-small cell lung cancer. This CDR3 spans 16 amino acids. Germline V gives CDR1 SNHLY, CDR2 FYNNEI. Trimming shortened V by 6 bases and J by 4 bases, and 21 bases separated the two germline ends. Some clones are missing from TCRdb's copy, which holds only in-frame ones; the method was immunoSEQ multiplex PCR. The profile shows approximately 12,000 clones, about 83% of them singletons. There are a few counts of this clone. The V and J genes are TRBV2 and TRBJ2-5, with D perhaps TRBD1 (5 bases). The sequence was collected from a male donor older than 55 with stage I lung adenocarcinoma. Here the sequenced sample was peripheral blood, taken before any cancer treatment. The CDR3 here is CASSLGHPPGRETQYF. Written as DNA, the CDR3 is TGTGCCAGCAGCCTCGGACACCCTCCAGGCAGAGAGACCCAGTACTTC.